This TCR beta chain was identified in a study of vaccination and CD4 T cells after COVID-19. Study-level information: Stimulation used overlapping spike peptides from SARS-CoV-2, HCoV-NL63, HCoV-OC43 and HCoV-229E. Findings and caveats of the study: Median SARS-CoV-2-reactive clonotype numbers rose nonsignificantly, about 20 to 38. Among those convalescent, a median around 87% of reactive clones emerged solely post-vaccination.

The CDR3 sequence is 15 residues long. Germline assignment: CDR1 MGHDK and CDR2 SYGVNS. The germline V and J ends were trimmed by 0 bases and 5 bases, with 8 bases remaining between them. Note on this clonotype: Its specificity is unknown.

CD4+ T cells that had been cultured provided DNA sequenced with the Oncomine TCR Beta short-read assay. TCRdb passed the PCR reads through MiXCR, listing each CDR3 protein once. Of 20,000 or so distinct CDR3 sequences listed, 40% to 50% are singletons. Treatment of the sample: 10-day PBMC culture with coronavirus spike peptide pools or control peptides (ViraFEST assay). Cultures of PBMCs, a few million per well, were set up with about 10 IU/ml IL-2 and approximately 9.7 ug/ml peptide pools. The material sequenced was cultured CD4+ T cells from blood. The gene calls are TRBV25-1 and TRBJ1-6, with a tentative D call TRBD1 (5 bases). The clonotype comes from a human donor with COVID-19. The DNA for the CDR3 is TGTGCCAGCAGTGAATATCGGGGGGATAATTCACCCCTCCACTTT. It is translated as CASSEYRGDNSPLHF. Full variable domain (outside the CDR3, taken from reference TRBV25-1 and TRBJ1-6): EADIYQTPRYLVIGTGKKITLECSQTMGHDKMYWYQQDPGMELHLIHYSYGVNSTEKGDLSSESTVSRIRTEHFPLTLESARPSHTSQYLCASSEYRGDNSPLHFGNGTRLTVT.